The 13 T cell receptor beta chains presented below share a single source sample, sequenced in a study of radiation and T cells in renal cell carcinoma. Treatment defined: 15 Gy SBRT to primary tumor, nephrectomy 4 weeks later. Sequencing used immunoSEQ multiplex PCR; TCRdb keeps in-frame clones, though not all of them. Here the sample spans 19,000 or so clones, 60% to 75% being singletons. This sample comprised tumor tissue, obtained from a patient whose treatment included radiotherapy and nephrectomy. These receptors all come from a woman aged 70 to 79 with renal cell carcinoma.

The CDR3 is CASSSSGPVETQYF. CDR3 in DNA: TGTGCCAGCAGTTCTTCAGGCCCGGTAGAGACCCAGTACTTC. This rearrangement joins TRBV28 to TRBJ2-5; D ambiguous. The CDR3 has 14 residues. Trimming took 4 bases from V and 4 from J, leaving 13 bases between them. Looked up from germline, CDR1 is MDHEN and CDR2 is SYDVKM.

The chain is built from TRBV4-3 and TRBJ1-2, with D possibly matching TRBD1 (5 bases). CDR3 length equals 13 residues. Trimming took 4 bases from V and 4 from J, leaving 10 bases between them. The germline V gene encodes CDR1 LGHNA and CDR2 YSLEER. CDR3 nucleotide sequence: TGCGCCAGCAGCCGCCGGGGCCTCTATGGCTACACCTTC. Translated: CASSRRGLYGYTF.

The CDR3 DNA reads TGTGCCAGCAGCCTAGGGCGGGGAACAGGTCGGGCGAACACCGGGGAGCTGTTTTTT. Translation gives CASSLGRGTGRANTGELFF. V and J are TRBV11-2 and TRBJ2-2, with D perhaps TRBD2 (6 bases). Per germline, CDR1 SGHAT and CDR2 FQNNGV. V lost 5 bases to trimming and J lost 0 bases, with 22 bases between them. The length of the CDR3 is 19 residues.

The chain uses TRBV30 and TRBJ2-5; tentatively, D is TRBD1 (5 bases). The closer fit of TRBJ2-7 to the DNA end suggests the J call may be wrong. Germline assignment: CDR1 GTSNPN and CDR2 SVGIG (reference sequence). The CDR3 totals 13 residues. CDR3 sequence (DNA): TGTGCCTCTCTAAGGGGCAGAGGCTACGAGCAGTACTTC. This sequence encodes CASLRGRGYEQYF.

This clone has a handful of counts. The chain links TRBV18 to TRBJ1-2; D is perhaps TRBD1 (5 bases). Trimming stripped 2 bases from V and 7 bases from J, with 11 bases between. Germline lookup yields CDR1 KGHSH and CDR2 LQKENI. CDR3 length: 13 residues. The chain's CDR3 is CASSPSQGFGYTF. In DNA form, the CDR3 reads TGTGCCAGCTCACCAAGCCAGGGCTTTGGCTACACCTTC.

The chain is built from TRBV29-1 and TRBJ2-2; tentatively, D is TRBD1 (7 bases). The CDR3 is 13 residues long. The germline V gene has CDR1 SQVTM and CDR2 ANQGSEA. V was clipped by 4 bases and J by 5 bases, with 11 bases between them. CDR3 nucleotides: TGCAGCGTTGCGGCAGGGGGGACCGGGGAGCTGTTTTTT. Translated: CSVAAGGTGELFF.

J is TRBJ2-2 and V is TRBV15; TRBD2 matches at 7 bases. Trimming took 4 bases from V and 6 from J; bases not matched to a gene: 8. Germline V gene sequence: CDR1 LNHNV, CDR2 YYDKDF (reference sequence). The CDR3 length is 15 residues. Here the CDR3 reads CATSTRTSLAGELFF. The CDR3 DNA is TGTGCCACCAGCACACGGACTAGTTTGGCCGGGGAGCTGTTTTTT.

V is TRBV18 and J is TRBJ2-2, with TRBD1 as a possible D gene (6 bases). CDR1 is KGHSH, CDR2 LQKENI, per germline. The CDR3 totals 15 residues. V was pared by 5 bases and J by 5 bases, with 15 bases between. CDR3 amino acids: CASSTGWWTTGELFF. As DNA, the CDR3 is TGTGCCAGCTCAACAGGGTGGTGGACGACCGGGGAGCTGTTTTTT. The full variable domain, rest sourced from reference TRBV18 and TRBJ2-2, is NAGVMQNPRHLVRRRGQEARLRCSPMKGHSHVYWYRQLPEEGLKFMVYLQKENIIDESGMPKERFSAEFPKEGPSILRIQQVVRGDSAAYFCASSTGWWTTGELFFGEGSRLTVL.

The table lists this clone with a few counts. V gene TRBV11-2 combines with J gene TRBJ2-2, with 9 bases aligning to TRBD1. The CDR3 totals 16 residues. Germline CDR1 is SGHAT and CDR2 is FQNNGV. J lost 4 bases, V lost 5 bases, and 8 bases had no gene match. CDR3 in DNA: TGTGCCAGCAGCCCCGGACAGGGGCCCATCACCGGGGAGCTGTTTTTT. It specifies CASSPGQGPITGELFF.

The genes are TRBV5-1 and TRBJ1-1; no reliable D call. The CDR3 runs to 14 residues. Germline CDR1 SGHRS, CDR2 YFSETQ. The V end lost 5 bases, the J end lost 0 bases, and 11 bases lay between the germline ends. CDR3 DNA: TGCGCCAGCAGGCGAGATCGTGTGAACACTGAAGCTTTCTTT. Translating gives CASRRDRVNTEAFF.

CDR3 bases: TGTGCCATCAGTACGACAGGTCGTGAAAAACTGTTTTTT. Protein: CAISTTGREKLFF. The chain combines TRBV10-3 with TRBJ1-4; perhaps TRBD1 as D (6 bases). CDR1 and CDR2 (germline): ENHRY, SYGVKD. V was cut by 5 bases and J by 7 bases, with 11 bases left in between. This CDR3 spans 13 amino acids.

The chain is built from TRBV19 and TRBJ1-5; D is undetermined. Germline assignment: CDR1 LNHDA and CDR2 SQIVND (reference sequence). The CDR3 has 14 residues. V lost 9 bases and J lost 0, with 12 bases in between. CDR3 bases: TGTGCCAGCTTCTCCGTTTATAGCAATCAGCCCCAGCATTTT. This codes for CASFSVYSNQPQHF.

This clone was recorded once. This chain connects TRBV15 to TRBJ2-4; TRBD1 agrees at 10 bases. The trim removed 3 bases at V and 1 base at J, leaving 3 bases unmatched. Germline V gene data show CDR1 as LNHNV and CDR2 as YYDKDF (reference sequence). The CDR3 loop spans 16 amino acids. CDR3 in DNA: TGTGCCACCAGCAGGAAGGGACAGGGGGCCAAAAACATTCAGTACTTC. Its translation: CATSRKGQGAKNIQYF.